This T cell receptor (beta chain) comes out of a study of cytomegalovirus exposure and HLA in healthy donors. Whole-study context: Early released data comprised some 85 million unique TCRs from HLA-typed donors. General study results and limits: Several of the most significant clusters appeared, in a later analysis, to be linked to common viral pathogens. Earlier results showed most TCR beta V segments being productive about 87% or about 30% of the time. According to a later analysis, most TCR beta chains associated with CMV appeared HLA-restricted.

With regard to this clone: Its target is not known.

PCR used 60 Vbeta primers and 13 Jbeta primers. Some clones are missing from TCRdb's copy, which holds only in-frame ones; the method was immunoSEQ multiplex PCR. The repertoire holds 180,000 or so clones, 78% seen once, with 2.9% in the top ten. The CDR3 length is 16 residues. Deletions cut 3 bases from V and 3 bases from J, with 15 bases between. Germline loops: CDR1 MRHNA, CDR2 SNTAGT. The chain joins TRBV6-4 to TRBJ2-1, with TRBD2 as a possible D gene (5 bases). The specimen was PBMCs. The receptor was isolated from a female donor in good health and CMV-seronegative. This CDR3 is CASSDRGHSGYNEQFF. CDR3 nucleotide sequence: TGTGCCAGCAGTGATCGGGGTCACTCCGGCTACAATGAGCAGTTCTTC.